The next 20 T cell receptor beta chains were all read from a single sample in a study of post-analysis software for immune sequencing data. The authors incorporated unique molecular identifiers into the TCR beta cDNA libraries. One entry per CDR3 protein, called by TCRdb with MiXCR from the PCR reads. This sample has around 400,000 distinct CDR3 sequences, with 35% to 45% found just once. No antigen is known for these receptors. General study findings and limits: Several TRBV segments, TRBV5-6, TRBV5-1 and TRBV20-1 among them, were found more frequent in patients than controls.

Sequencing was carried out using blood. All receptors come from a girl aged 2 to 9 with multiple sclerosis.

In regard to this clonotype: At one end the junction does not follow the germline gene, possibly because of a read error. This chain links TRBV9 with TRBJ2-4; 7 nucleotides align to TRBD2. The DNA end lines up better with TRBJ2-7; the J call may be wrong. CDR1 is SGDLS, CDR2 YYNGEE, per germline. CDR3 length equals 17 residues. The CDR3 DNA sequence: TGTGCCAGCAGCGTAGGCGGGGGTGAGGGCCTCTCCCACGAGCAGTACTTC. Protein: CASSVGGGEGLSHEQYF.

The gene calls are TRBV15 and TRBJ1-4; no firm D call. The CDR3 contains 16 residues. Per the germline V gene, CDR1 is LNHNV and CDR2 is YYDKDF (reference sequence). Trimming removed 0 bases from V and 5 bases from J, with 13 bases in between. This CDR3 reads CATSRDPRGINEKLFF. The CDR3 DNA follows: TGTGCCACCAGCAGAGATCCCCGGGGTATAAATGAAAAACTGTTTTTT. The full variable domain, rest sourced from reference TRBV15 and TRBJ1-4, is DAMVIQNPRYQVTQFGKPVTLSCSQTLNHNVMYWYQQKSSQAPKLLFHYYDKDFNNEADTPDNFQSRRPNTSFCFLDIRSPGLGDTAMYLCATSRDPRGINEKLFFGSGTQLSVL.

This clonotype has a handful of counts. This rearrangement joins TRBV10-3 to TRBJ2-1, with D possibly being TRBD2 (5 bases). V was clipped by 10 bases and J by 0 bases, with 16 bases between them. The germline V gene has CDR1 ENHRY and CDR2 SYGVKD. The CDR3 is 15 amino acids. CDR3 residues: CATLVARSSYNEQFF. CDR3 coding DNA: TGTGCCACCCTTGTAGCGCGGAGCTCCTACAATGAGCAGTTCTTC.

The gene calls are TRBV10-3 and TRBJ2-7, with D perhaps TRBD1 (7 bases). This CDR3 has 14 residues. V lost 5 bases and J lost 1, with 12 bases in between. Germline loops: CDR1 ENHRY, CDR2 SYGVKD. CDR3 residues: CAISQTGTSYEQYF. CDR3 coding DNA: TGTGCCATCAGTCAGACAGGGACTTCCTACGAGCAGTACTTC.

This clonotype has just a few counts. This chain connects TRBV6-2 or TRBV6-3 to TRBJ1-4; D unclear. This CDR3 region has 14 residues. Germline CDR1 MNHEY, CDR2 SVGEGT. V lost 5 bases, J lost 8 bases, and 15 bases lay in between. The CDR3 loop is CASSDISHNEKLFF. In DNA form, the CDR3 reads TGTGCCAGCAGTGATATCAGCCACAACGAAAAACTGTTTTTT.

A few counts support this clonotype. The DNA for the CDR3 is TGTGCCAGCAAGCCAGGGGGACCTGGGGCCAACGTCCTGACTTTC. It yields the protein CASKPGGPGANVLTF. The chain links TRBV28 to TRBJ2-6, with TRBD1 matching over 7 bases. There are 15 residues in the CDR3. Trimming took 7 bases from V and 2 from J; bases not matched to a gene: 5. CDR1 and CDR2 from the germline V gene are MDHEN and SYDVKM.

CDR3 DNA: TGCAGCGTGGGGGACCTGAGGGAGACCCAGTACTTC. This codes for CSVGDLRETQYF. J is TRBJ2-4 and V is TRBV29-1; D tentatively fits TRBD1 or TRBD2 (5 bases each). The J call is doubtful: the DNA matches TRBJ2-5 better. Germline V lookup: CDR1 SQVTM, CDR2 ANQGSEA. This CDR3 is built from 12 residues.

This chain links TRBV20-1 with TRBJ2-5, with TRBD1 matching over 7 bases. The V gene's germline CDR1 is DFQATT and CDR2 SNEGSKA (reference sequence). This CDR3 spans 13 amino acids. Trimming took 3 bases from V and 5 from J; bases not matched to a gene: 6. CDR3 loop: CSASRGSEETQYF. The CDR3 DNA follows: TGCAGTGCTAGCAGGGGGTCGGAGGAGACCCAGTACTTC.

This clonotype was seen a handful of times. This sequence joins TRBV29-1 and TRBJ2-7; D remains ambiguous. CDR1 and CDR2 from the germline V gene are SQVTM and ANQGSEA. Trimming cost V 4 bases and J 7 bases, with 20 bases left between them. This CDR3 has 14 residues. The CDR3 here is CSVAPPSLGGEQYF. The CDR3 coding sequence is TGCAGCGTTGCCCCCCCCAGCTTGGGTGGAGAGCAGTACTTC.

This clonotype was detected only a few times. The gene calls are TRBV10-3 and TRBJ2-7; D unclear. The CDR3 is 11 residues long. Trimming took off 2 bases at V and 6 bases at J, with 5 bases between the two ends. Germline-derived CDR1 and CDR2 are ENHRY and SYGVKD. The CDR3 coding sequence is TGTGCCATCAGTGAGAAACCCGAGCAGTACTTC. Translated, it gives CAISEKPEQYF.

The chain has TRBV20-1 and TRBJ1-6; tentatively, D is TRBD1 (5 bases). The germline V gene has CDR1 DFQATT and CDR2 SNEGSKA (reference sequence). CDR3 length: 15 amino acids. The V and J ends lost 1 base and 8 bases respectively, with 15 bases between them. The CDR3 here is CSARALGRTYSPLHF. CDR3 sequence (DNA): TGCAGTGCTAGAGCCTTAGGCAGGACATATTCACCCCTCCACTTT.

The chain carries TRBV29-1 and TRBJ1-1; possibly TRBD1 for D (5 bases). Trimming left V 4 bases short and J 2 bases short, with 14 bases between. The CDR3 runs 14 residues. Per germline, CDR1 SQVTM and CDR2 ANQGSEA. The CDR3 region is CSVARGGRNTEAFF. CDR3 bases: TGCAGCGTTGCAAGGGGCGGTCGTAACACTGAAGCTTTCTTT. Full variable domain (remainder filled in from reference TRBV29-1 and TRBJ1-1): SAVISQKPSRDICQRGTSLTIQCQVDSQVTMMFWYRQQPGQSLTLIATANQGSEATYESGFVIDKFPISRPNLTFSTLTVSNMSPEDSSIYLCSVARGGRNTEAFFGQGTRLTVV.

The V and J genes are TRBV20-1 and TRBJ2-7, with 7 bases lining up with TRBD1. Per the germline V gene, CDR1 is DFQATT and CDR2 is SNEGSKA (reference sequence). With 6 bases clipped from V and 2 bases from J, the junction kept 10 bases outside the gene matches. This CDR3 spans 14 amino acids. The CDR3, as DNA: TGCAGTGCGCGCAGACAGGGTGGTACCTACGAGCAGTACTTC. This encodes CSARRQGGTYEQYF.

V is TRBV7-9 and J is TRBJ1-2; D unresolved. The CDR3 totals 14 residues. The V end was cut by 4 bases, the J end by 0 bases, with 9 bases between. Germline lookup yields CDR1 SEHNR and CDR2 FQNEAQ (reference sequence). The CDR3 DNA sequence: TGTGCCAGCAGCTCGGTAGCAGCTAACTATGGCTACACCTTC. It specifies CASSSVAANYGYTF.

This sequence joins TRBV28 and TRBJ2-1; 10 nucleotides match TRBD1. Germline CDR1 reads MDHEN; CDR2 reads SYDVKM. This CDR3 region has 14 residues. After removal of 6 bases from V and 9 bases from J, the junction contained 8 bases not matched to a gene. Here the CDR3 reads CASRTGQGWGEQFF. The CDR3 DNA sequence: TGTGCCAGCAGAACGGGACAGGGGTGGGGTGAGCAGTTCTTC.

This clonotype was seen a single time. The chain recombines TRBV7-2 with TRBJ1-2; 9 nucleotides align to TRBD1. Germline V gene sequence: CDR1 SGHTA, CDR2 FQGNSA. CDR3 length: 16 amino acids. Germline trimming cut 4 bases from V and 4 bases from J; bases unmatched to any gene: 10. In DNA, the CDR3 is TGTGCCAGCAGCTCTTACGGGACAGGGACAGCCTATGGCTACACCTTC. This codes for CASSSYGTGTAYGYTF.

CDR3 protein: CASSYPDRVDEQYF. For the CDR3, the DNA is TGCGCCAGCAGTTACCCAGACAGGGTCGACGAGCAGTACTTC. The chain is built from TRBV5-1 and TRBJ2-7; TRBD1 matches at 7 bases. V shed 5 bases, J shed 5 bases, and the junction held 10 bases outside the gene matches. Germline CDR1 and CDR2: SGHRS and YFSETQ. CDR3 length equals 14 residues.

Of note for this clonotype: One junction end does not reproduce the germline sequence, and a read error may be involved. The rearrangement uses TRBV12-3 or TRBV12-4 and TRBJ1-6; D unresolved. The CDR3 loop spans 14 amino acids. The CDR3 bases are TGTGCCAGCAGTTTAAAAGGAGGATCCTCACCCCCCCACTTT. It yields the protein CASSLKGGSSPPHF.

The chain has TRBV6-5 and TRBJ1-5; TRBD1 might be the D (5 bases). Deletions cut 3 bases from V and 10 bases from J, with 28 bases between. The germline V gene encodes CDR1 MNHEY and CDR2 SVGAGI. The CDR3 runs 18 residues. The CDR3 spells CASSYLGGWQSKVGPQHF. CDR3 DNA: TGTGCCAGCAGTTATTTGGGGGGGTGGCAGTCTAAAGTCGGCCCCCAGCATTTT.

The chain has TRBV5-5 and TRBJ1-2, with unresolved D. This CDR3 is built from 13 residues. Germline V gene sequence: CDR1 SGHKS, CDR2 YYEKEE (reference sequence). V was pared by 2 bases and J by 8 bases, with 13 bases between. CDR3 region: CASSFRESPGYTF. DNA for the CDR3: TGTGCCAGCAGCTTCCGCGAAAGTCCCGGCTACACCTTC.